These 25 T cell receptor beta chains share one sample of origin, sequenced in a study of Graves' ophthalmopathy and Graves' hyperthyroidism. Amplification from RNA transcripts yielded the TCR beta CDR3 regions. Scientists carried out first-round RT-PCR using HTBI primers and then a second-round multiplex PCR. TCRdb passed the multiplex PCR reads through MiXCR, listing each CDR3 protein once. This table has 400,000 or so distinct CDR3 sequences, approximately 18% appearing once. The sequenced material came from peripheral blood. These receptors originate from an adult woman with stable Graves' hyperthyroidism.

This clonotype came up many times. V gene TRBV4-1 combines with J gene TRBJ1-2; D gene uncertain. V was shortened by 4 bases and J by 0 bases, with 9 bases between the two germline ends. CDR1 MGHRA and CDR2 YSYEKL come from the germline V gene. The CDR3 runs to 14 residues. CDR3 bases: TGCGCCAGCAGCCGGCCAGACACTAACTATGGCTACACCTTC. Translated: CASSRPDTNYGYTF.

The table lists this clonotype with many counts. The rearrangement links TRBV28 to TRBJ1-6, with D hard to call. Per the germline V gene, CDR1 is MDHEN and CDR2 is SYDVKM. This CDR3 comprises 15 residues. Trimming took off 6 bases at V and 0 bases at J, with 9 bases between the two ends. CDR3 sequence reads: CASRTGSSYNSPLHF. The DNA of the CDR3 is TGTGCCAGCAGGACGGGAAGCTCCTATAATTCACCCCTCCACTTT.

This clonotype occurred many times. This rearrangement joins TRBV5-1 to TRBJ2-7; D is possibly TRBD1 (6 bases). Deletions cut 4 bases from V and 6 bases from J, with 20 bases between. The V gene's germline CDR1 is SGHRS and CDR2 YFSETQ. The length of the CDR3 is 15 residues. CDR3 nucleotide sequence: TGCGCCAGCAGCCACCAAGGGACATCTCCGCGCGAGCAGTACTTC. It codes for CASSHQGTSPREQYF.

This clonotype has ten or more counts. The rearrangement joins TRBV7-2 to TRBJ2-7, with TRBD2 matching 12 bases. CDR1 is SGHTA and CDR2 is FQGNSA in the germline V gene. The CDR3 is made up of 16 amino acids. Trimming cost V 3 bases and J 2 bases; bases outside gene matches: 5. The CDR3 loop reads CASSFATSGRPYEQYF. CDR3 DNA: TGTGCCAGCAGCTTTGCGACTAGCGGGAGACCCTACGAGCAGTACTTC.

This clonotype was detected ten times or more. The chain links TRBV2 to TRBJ2-7; TRBD1 matches 8 bases. The CDR3 extends over 14 amino acids. Germline V lookup: CDR1 SNHLY, CDR2 FYNNEI. With 5 bases clipped from V and 3 bases from J, the junction kept 6 bases outside the gene matches. DNA of the CDR3: TGTGCCAGCAGTCCCAGGACAGGGTTCTACGAGCAGTACTTC. This sequence encodes CASSPRTGFYEQYF.

Ten or more counts support this clonotype. The chain joins TRBV7-9 to TRBJ2-7; no clear D gene. V was trimmed by 5 bases and J by 3 bases, leaving 8 bases between them. Germline CDR1 SEHNR, CDR2 FQNEAQ (reference sequence). The CDR3 has 12 residues. CDR3 bases: TGTGCCAGCAGCCGAGAAGTCTACGAGCAGTACTTC. This codes for CASSREVYEQYF.

Only one count was recorded for this clonotype. The V gene is TRBV6-5, the J gene TRBJ2-2, with TRBD1 identical over 8 bases. CDR1 and CDR2 from the germline V gene are MNHEY and SVGAGI. The V gene end was trimmed by 4 bases and the J gene end by 1 base; junction bases not matched to a gene: 8. This CDR3 is 17 amino acids long. This CDR3 is CASSSKEGQENTGELFF. The CDR3 DNA reads as TGTGCCAGCAGTTCAAAAGAGGGACAGGAGAACACCGGGGAGCTGTTTTTT.

This clonotype has ten or more counts. V gene TRBV7-2 combines with J gene TRBJ1-6; the D is unclear. CDR3 length: 15 amino acids. V was shortened by 1 base and J by 5 bases, with 9 bases between the two germline ends. From germline, CDR1 is SGHTA and CDR2 FQGNSA. In nucleotides, the CDR3 is TGTGCCAGCAGCTTAGTCCGGCAGAATAATTCACCCCTCCACTTT. Residues: CASSLVRQNNSPLHF.

This clonotype has a count of ten or more. One base away lies a much larger clone, so this may be a sequencing read error. V gene TRBV7-2 combines with J gene TRBJ2-5; the match to TRBD2 covers 8 bases. Trimming at V came to 5 bases and at J to 5 bases, leaving 1 base not matched to a gene. The CDR3 length is 12 residues. Germline CDR1 reads SGHTA; CDR2 reads FQGNSA. CDR3 protein: CASSRGGETQYF. The CDR3 DNA is TGTGCCAGCAGCCGGGGGGGGGAGACCCAGTACTTC.

Notes on this clonotype: Without the conserved terminal phenylalanine or tryptophan, this CDR3 likely stems from a read error. The chain has TRBV11-2 and TRBJ2-3; 7 nucleotides agree with TRBD2. In germline, CDR1 is SGHAT, CDR2 FQNNGV. This CDR3 has 17 amino acids. The CDR3 here is CASSFREASGSTDTQYC. For the CDR3, the DNA is TGTGCTAGCAGCTTTCGGGAGGCTAGCGGAAGCACAGATACGCAGTATTGT.

The chain is built from TRBV5-1 and TRBJ2-7, with 10 positions matching TRBD1. The germline V gene encodes CDR1 SGHRS and CDR2 YFSETQ. J gave up 4 bases and V 0 bases, and 4 bases lay outside the gene matches. The CDR3 covers 15 residues. The DNA of the CDR3 is TGCGCCAGCAGCTTGGCCTCGGACAGGGGGTACGAGCAGTACTTC. Translated, it gives CASSLASDRGYEQYF.

This clonotype was seen at least ten times. The rearrangement joins TRBV29-1 to TRBJ2-2; 9 bases map to TRBD2. This CDR3 contains 14 residues. The trim removed 6 bases at V and 9 bases at J, leaving 11 bases unmatched. Germline CDR1 and CDR2: SQVTM and ANQGSEA. This CDR3 reads CSVVTGTSPWELFF. Written as DNA, the CDR3 is TGCAGCGTGGTTACCGGGACTAGCCCATGGGAGCTGTTTTTT.

The chain joins TRBV11-2 to TRBJ2-7; possibly TRBD2 for D (6 bases). CDR1 and CDR2 from the germline V gene are SGHAT and FQNNGV. The V end lost 0 bases, the J end lost 1 base, and 13 bases lay between the germline ends. The CDR3 runs to 16 residues. CDR3 amino acids: CASSLDPSGCSYEQYF. The CDR3 nucleotides read TGTGCCAGCAGCTTAGATCCGAGCGGGTGTTCCTACGAGCAGTACTTC.

Many counts were recorded for this clonotype. This chain uses TRBV7-2 with TRBJ1-2; 8 positions agree with TRBD1. Germline V lookup: CDR1 SGHTA, CDR2 FQGNSA. V dropped 5 bases and J dropped 7; count of bases not matched to a gene: 6. This CDR3 has 13 amino acids. The CDR3 nucleotides read TGTGCCAGCAGCCGGACAGGGATAAGTGGCTACACCTTC. This codes for CASSRTGISGYTF.

Many counts were recorded for this clonotype. This chain links TRBV9 with TRBJ2-7; 7 bases align to TRBD2. The CDR3 covers 15 residues. From germline, CDR1 is SGDLS and CDR2 YYNGEE. V lost 0 bases, J lost 1 base, and 4 bases stayed unmatched. The CDR3 sequence is CASSVESGISYEQYF. In nucleotides, the CDR3 is TGTGCCAGCAGCGTAGAGAGCGGGATTTCCTACGAGCAGTACTTC. The full variable domain, in which reference TRBV9 and TRBJ2-7 provide the parts outside the CDR3, is DSGVTQTPKHLITATGQRVTLRCSPRSGDLSVYWYQQSLDQGLQFLIQYYNGEERAKGNILERFSAQQFPDLHSELNLSSLELGDSALYFCASSVESGISYEQYFGPGTRLTVT.

This clonotype was seen ten or more times. The V and J genes are TRBV30 and TRBJ2-7, with TRBD1 matching 9 bases. Germline V gene sequence: CDR1 GTSNPN, CDR2 SVGIG (reference sequence). The ends lost 5 bases at V and 2 bases at J; junction bases unmatched: 16. This CDR3 contains 17 residues. This chain's CDR3 is CAWAGTGHSGDPYEQYF. The CDR3 coding sequence is TGTGCCTGGGCCGGGACAGGGCATAGCGGTGACCCCTACGAGCAGTACTTC.

In this sample, this clonotype turned up many times. The chain has TRBV12-3 or TRBV12-4 and TRBJ1-1; no reliable D call. CDR3 length: 14 amino acids. V gave up 3 bases and J gave up 1 base, with 9 bases separating them. The CDR3 loop is CASSFVGKNTEAFF. CDR3 DNA: TGTGCCAGCAGTTTTGTGGGAAAGAACACTGAAGCTTTCTTT.

Concerning this clonotype itself: Just one base apart from a much larger clone, this may be a read error. The chain is built from TRBV19 and TRBJ1-1; D gene unclear. This CDR3 has 18 residues. Trimming stripped 4 bases from V and 0 bases from J, with 21 bases between. The germline V gene has CDR1 LNHDA and CDR2 SQIVND (reference sequence). DNA of the CDR3: TGTGCCAGTAGTAAGGACCTTTCTGGGAGTACTATGAACACTGAAGCTTTCTTT. As protein: CASSKDLSGSTMNTEAFF.

Many counts were recorded for this clonotype. The J gene is TRBJ2-7, the V gene TRBV27, with TRBD1 identical over 7 bases. The CDR3 spans 16 residues. V trimming: 5 bases; J trimming: 2 bases; junction bases outside the gene matches: 12. The germline gives CDR1 MNHEY, CDR2 SMNVEV (reference sequence). The CDR3 nucleotides read TGTGCCAGCAGTCCATCCATAGGGGACAGCACCTACGAGCAGTACTTC. This codes for CASSPSIGDSTYEQYF.

The chain employs TRBV12-3 or TRBV12-4 and TRBJ2-5; 8 bases fit TRBD2. This CDR3 is built from 15 residues. V shed 2 bases, J shed 5 bases, and the junction held 7 bases outside the gene matches. The CDR3 nucleotides read TGTGCCAGCAGTTTAAGGAGCGGGAGCAAGGAGACCCAGTACTTC. Translation gives CASSLRSGSKETQYF.

This clonotype was found once. This chain joins TRBV19 and TRBJ1-5; D might be TRBD1 (6 bases). CDR3 length equals 17 residues. Germline CDR1 is LNHDA and CDR2 is SQIVND (reference sequence). The V gene lost 5 bases and the J gene lost 5 bases, with 22 bases spanning the gap. The CDR3 DNA sequence: TGTGCCAGTAGTCAACCGCCGGGGGGGCAGGGCGATCAGCCCCAGCATTTT. It is translated as CASSQPPGGQGDQPQHF.

This clonotype was counted many times. The chain couples TRBV15 to TRBJ2-7; the D gene is possibly TRBD1 (6 bases). Germline V gene data show CDR1 as LNHNV and CDR2 as YYDKDF (reference sequence). The CDR3 totals 15 residues. Trimming cost V 6 bases and J 0 bases, with 15 bases left between them. CDR3 sequence (DNA): TGTGCCACCAGTCGCCCAGGGGTAAGCTCCTACGAGCAGTACTTC. Its translation is CATSRPGVSSYEQYF.

This clonotype was counted at least ten times. The CDR3 protein is CASSQDVGYTF. The CDR3 DNA is TGTGCCAGCAGCCAAGACGTTGGCTACACCTTC. This rearrangement joins TRBV4-2 to TRBJ1-2; D gene ambiguous. V dropped 0 bases and J dropped 7 bases, with 3 bases sitting between them. Germline values: CDR1 LGHNA, CDR2 YNFKEQ. CDR3 length: 11 amino acids.

Comments on this clonotype: Since a much larger clone is just one base distant, this may be a read error. This CDR3 is missing its conserved last phenylalanine or tryptophan, likely due to a read error. The CDR3 sequence: CASKLSWTEPYGYTY. CDR3 coding DNA: TGTGCCAGTAAACTTTCCTGGACAGAACCCTATGGCTACACCTAC. The V gene is TRBV19, the J gene TRBJ1-2; D may be TRBD1 (6 bases). The CDR3 runs to 15 residues. V dropped 7 bases and J dropped 4 bases, with 19 bases sitting between them. In germline, CDR1 is LNHDA, CDR2 SQIVND (reference sequence).

Ten or more counts support this clonotype. The genes are TRBV11-2 and TRBJ2-5; perhaps TRBD1 as D (6 bases). In germline, CDR1 is SGHAT, CDR2 FQNNGV. Trimming took 1 base from V and 10 from J, leaving 16 bases between them. There are 14 residues in the CDR3. As DNA, the CDR3 is TGTGCCAGCAGCTTAGGAAGGGACGGACAGATCCAGTACTTC. This translates into CASSLGRDGQIQYF.